This TCR beta chain is from a study of CD8+CD57+ T cells in acquired aplastic anemia. Study results and limitations: The study identified almost 30 CD8+ CDR3 sequences shared by patients and controls.

About this clonotype itself: The antigen is undetermined.

TCR beta VDJ and CDR3 profiling used genomic DNA as template. Via MiXCR, TCRdb re-called the reads, giving one row per CDR3 protein. Found here are 100,000 to 120,000 distinct CDR3 sequences, roughly 50% of them singletons; the top ten hold approximately 32%. Losses at the gene ends were 7 bases for V and 6 bases for J; bases not matched to a gene: 8. The CDR3 runs 15 residues. The germline V gene encodes CDR1 SNHLY and CDR2 FYNNEI. This chain joins TRBV2 and TRBJ2-2, with 10 bases aligning to TRBD2. Sequencing input: sorted CD4+, CD8+, or CD8+CD57+ T cells (not recorded which) from PBMCs. The receptor was isolated from a human donor in good health, serving as a control. DNA for the CDR3: TGTGCCAGCACGAGGCTAGCGGGGGTCTCCGGGGAGCTGTTTTTT. It codes for CASTRLAGVSGELFF.